Only a few counts were recorded for the clone carrying this T cell receptor (beta chain). This record belongs to a study of CD8 T cells in Susac syndrome. The CD8+ and CD4+ T cells were negatively isolated, with the TEMRA cells enriched by FACS. This CDR3 is 15 amino acids long. In germline, CDR1 is SGDLS, CDR2 YYNGEE. The V and J ends lost 4 bases and 4 bases, in that order; junction bases with no gene match: 5. The authors reverse transcribed roughly 0.5 to 1 ug RNA with random hexamers. In TCRdb, the immunoSEQ multiplex PCR reads were re-called with MiXCR into one record per CDR3 protein. This sample has 150,000 to 200,000 distinct CDR3 sequences, with just under 95% found just once.

This chain links TRBV9 with TRBJ2-1; 10 bases are a match to TRBD2. The TCR was taken from a human donor in good health. The sequenced sample was CD4+ T cells from PBMCs. The CDR3 DNA follows: TGTGCCAGCAGCCCAAGGACTAGCGGATACAATGAGCAGTTCTTC. Its translation: CASSPRTSGYNEQFF.